The 3 T cell receptor beta chains given below trace back to one sample, sequenced in a study of cytomegalovirus exposure and HLA in healthy donors. The PCR contained 60 Vbeta and 13 Jbeta primers. Only in-frame clones appear in the TCRdb table, and some are missing; sequencing was by immunoSEQ multiplex PCR. This sample has some 150,000 clones; about three quarters occur once, and the top ten carry under 7.5%. Sequenced input: PBMCs. The receptors derive from a man aged 40-55 years in good health and CMV-seropositive.

V gene TRBV28 combines with J gene TRBJ1-5; 9 bases agree with TRBD1. Trimming removed 9 bases from V and 5 bases from J; junction bases left unmatched: 5. The CDR3 has 13 residues. Germline V lookup: CDR1 MDHEN, CDR2 SYDVKM. DNA of the CDR3: TGTGCCAGTTTTCGGACAGGGGATCAGCCCCAGCATTTT. Translating gives CASFRTGDQPQHF.

The rearrangement links TRBV6-6 to TRBJ1-1; TRBD1 aligns across 10 bases. J lost 3 bases, V lost 2 bases, and 6 bases had no gene match. The CDR3 covers 16 residues. From germline, CDR1 is MNHNY and CDR2 SVGAGI (reference sequence). The CDR3 sequence is CASSYSSGTGDTEAFF. CDR3 coding DNA: TGTGCCAGCAGTTACAGTAGTGGGACAGGGGACACTGAAGCTTTCTTT.

This chain joins TRBV14 and TRBJ1-6; TRBD1 aligns across 8 bases. Unmatched junction bases numbered 0, after V lost 1 base and J lost 4 bases. This CDR3 is built from 15 residues. Per germline, CDR1 SGHDN and CDR2 FVKESK. As DNA, the CDR3 is TGTGCCAGCAGCCAAGGACAGGGGTATAATTCACCCCTCCACTTT. Its translation: CASSQGQGYNSPLHF.